This T cell receptor (beta chain) was identified during a study of T cell responses to AZD1222 COVID-19 vaccine. Study background: Some second doses came at about 4 weeks and others at about 12 weeks; these were pooled.

Generated by immunoSEQ multiplex PCR, the TCRdb table keeps only in-frame clones and is missing some. The sample has approximately 76,000 clones; about nine tenths are singletons. Germline CDR1 is SGHNT and CDR2 is YENEEA. The V end was cut by 3 bases, the J end by 3 bases, with 24 bases between. This CDR3 is built from 18 residues. This chain uses TRBV11-3 with TRBJ2-7; a possible D gene is TRBD1 (5 bases). The sequences come from peripheral blood, collected on day 0 of AZD1222 vaccination. The receptor was isolated from an adult in good health. Here the CDR3 reads CASSFDHRQTALIYEQYF. DNA of the CDR3: TGTGCCAGCAGCTTCGACCACCGTCAGACAGCCTTGATCTACGAGCAGTACTTC.